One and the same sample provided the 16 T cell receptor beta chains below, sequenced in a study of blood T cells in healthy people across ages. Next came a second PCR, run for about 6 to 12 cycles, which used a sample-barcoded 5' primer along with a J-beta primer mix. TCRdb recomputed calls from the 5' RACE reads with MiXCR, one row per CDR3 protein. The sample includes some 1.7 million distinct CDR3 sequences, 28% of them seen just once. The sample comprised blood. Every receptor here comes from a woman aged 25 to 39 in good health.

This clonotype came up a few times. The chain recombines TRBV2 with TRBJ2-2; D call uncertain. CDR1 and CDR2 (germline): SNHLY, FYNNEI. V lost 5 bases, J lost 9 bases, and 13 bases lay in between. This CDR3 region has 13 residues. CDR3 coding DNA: TGTGCCAGCAGTTGGGTACGGCGGCGGGAGCTGTTTTTT. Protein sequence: CASSWVRRRELFF.

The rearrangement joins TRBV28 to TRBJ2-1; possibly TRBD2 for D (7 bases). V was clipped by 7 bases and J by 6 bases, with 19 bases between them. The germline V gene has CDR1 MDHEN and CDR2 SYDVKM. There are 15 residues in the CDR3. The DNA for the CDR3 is TGTGCCAGCACCCCAAGCTGGGGGGGGGCCAATGAGCAGTTCTTC. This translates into CASTPSWGGANEQFF.

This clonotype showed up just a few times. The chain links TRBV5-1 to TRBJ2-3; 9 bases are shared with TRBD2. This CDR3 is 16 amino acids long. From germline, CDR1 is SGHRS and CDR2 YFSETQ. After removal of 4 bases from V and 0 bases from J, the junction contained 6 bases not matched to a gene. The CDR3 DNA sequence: TGCGCCAGCAGCGTCCGGACTAGCGCAAGCACAGATACGCAGTATTTT. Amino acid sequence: CASSVRTSASTDTQYF.

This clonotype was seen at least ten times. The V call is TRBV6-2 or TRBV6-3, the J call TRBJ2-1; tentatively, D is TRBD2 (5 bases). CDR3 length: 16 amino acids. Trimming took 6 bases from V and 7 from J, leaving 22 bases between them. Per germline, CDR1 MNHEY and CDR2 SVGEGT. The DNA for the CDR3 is TGTGCCAGCAGCAGTATCGGGCCGAGGGCCCGGAATGAGCAGTTCTTC. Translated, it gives CASSSIGPRARNEQFF.

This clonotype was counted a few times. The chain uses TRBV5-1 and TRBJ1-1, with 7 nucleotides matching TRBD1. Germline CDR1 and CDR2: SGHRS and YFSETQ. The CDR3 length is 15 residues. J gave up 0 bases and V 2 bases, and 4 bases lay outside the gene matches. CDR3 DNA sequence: TGCGCCAGCAGCTTTGAGGGGGCCCTGAACACTGAAGCTTTCTTT. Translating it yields CASSFEGALNTEAFF.

CDR3 region: CASTGREKLFF. Written as DNA, the CDR3 is TGTGCCAGCACAGGACGCGAAAAACTGTTTTTT. The chain carries TRBV2 and TRBJ1-4, with D uncertain. In germline, CDR1 is SNHLY, CDR2 FYNNEI. The CDR3 sequence is 11 residues long. The V gene lost 7 bases and the J gene lost 8 bases, with 8 bases spanning the gap.

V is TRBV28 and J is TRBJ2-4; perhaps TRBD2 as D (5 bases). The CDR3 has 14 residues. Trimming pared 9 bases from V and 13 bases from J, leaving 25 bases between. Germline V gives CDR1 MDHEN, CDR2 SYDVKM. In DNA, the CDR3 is TGTGCCAGTCTGACATCCTCTAGCACAGATACGCAGTACTTC. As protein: CASLTSSSTDTQYF. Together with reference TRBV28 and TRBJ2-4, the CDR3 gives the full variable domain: DVKVTQSSRYLVKRTGEKVFLECVQDMDHENMFWYRQDPGLGLRLIYFSYDVKMKEKGDIPEGYSVSREKKERFSLILESASTNQTSMYLCASLTSSSTDTQYFGAGTRLSVL.

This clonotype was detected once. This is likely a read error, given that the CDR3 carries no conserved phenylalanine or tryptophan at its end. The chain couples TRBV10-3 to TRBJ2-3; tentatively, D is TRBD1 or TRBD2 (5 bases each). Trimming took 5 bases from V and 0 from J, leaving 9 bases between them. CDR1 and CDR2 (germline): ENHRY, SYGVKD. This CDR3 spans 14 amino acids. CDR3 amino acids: CAISTGTSTDTQYC. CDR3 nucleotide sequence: TGTGCCATCAGTACCGGGACCAGCACAGATACGCAGTATTGT.

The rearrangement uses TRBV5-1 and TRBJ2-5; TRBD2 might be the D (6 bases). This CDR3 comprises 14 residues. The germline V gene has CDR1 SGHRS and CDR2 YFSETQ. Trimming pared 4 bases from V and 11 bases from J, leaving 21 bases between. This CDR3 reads CASSLAGSPWEQYF. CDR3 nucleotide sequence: TGCGCCAGCAGCCTGGCGGGGTCGCCCTGGGAGCAGTACTTC. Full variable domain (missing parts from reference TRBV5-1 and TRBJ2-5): KAGVTQTPRYLIKTRGQQVTLSCSPISGHRSVSWYQQTPGQGLQFLFEYFSETQRNKGNFPGRFSGRQFSNSRSEMNVSTLELGDSALYLCASSLAGSPWEQYFGPGTRLLVL.

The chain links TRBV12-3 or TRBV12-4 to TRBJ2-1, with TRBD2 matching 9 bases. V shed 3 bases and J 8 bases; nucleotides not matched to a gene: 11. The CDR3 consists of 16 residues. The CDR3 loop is CASSFPAGGLMHEQFF. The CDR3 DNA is TGTGCCAGCAGTTTTCCAGCGGGGGGACTTATGCATGAGCAGTTCTTC.

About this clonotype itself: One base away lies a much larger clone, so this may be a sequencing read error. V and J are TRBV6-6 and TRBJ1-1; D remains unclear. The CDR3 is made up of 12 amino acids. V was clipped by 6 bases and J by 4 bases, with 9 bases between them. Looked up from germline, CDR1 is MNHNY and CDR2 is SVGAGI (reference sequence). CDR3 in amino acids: CASSVGPTEAFF. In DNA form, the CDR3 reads TGTGCCAGCAGCGTCGGCCCCACTGAAGCTTTCTTT.

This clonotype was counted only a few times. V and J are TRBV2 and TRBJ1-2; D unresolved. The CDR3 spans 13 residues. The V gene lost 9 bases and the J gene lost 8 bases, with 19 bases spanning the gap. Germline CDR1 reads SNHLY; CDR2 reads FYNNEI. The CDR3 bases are TGTGCCAGTGCTACCGGGGTTGGTGAGGGCTACACCTTC. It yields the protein CASATGVGEGYTF.

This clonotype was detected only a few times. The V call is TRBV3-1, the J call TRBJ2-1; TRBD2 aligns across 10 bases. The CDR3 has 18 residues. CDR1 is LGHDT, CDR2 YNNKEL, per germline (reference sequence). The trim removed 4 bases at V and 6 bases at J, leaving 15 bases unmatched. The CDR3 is CASSLRHPSSGGSNEQFF. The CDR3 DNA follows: TGTGCCAGCAGCCTCAGACACCCCTCTAGCGGGGGTAGCAATGAGCAGTTCTTC.

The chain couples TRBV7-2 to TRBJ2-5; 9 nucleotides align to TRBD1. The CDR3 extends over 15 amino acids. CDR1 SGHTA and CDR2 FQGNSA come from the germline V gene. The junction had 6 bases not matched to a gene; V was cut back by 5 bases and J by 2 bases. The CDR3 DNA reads TGTGCCAGCAGCACGGGGACAGGGTCGCAAGAGACCCAGTACTTC. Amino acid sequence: CASSTGTGSQETQYF.

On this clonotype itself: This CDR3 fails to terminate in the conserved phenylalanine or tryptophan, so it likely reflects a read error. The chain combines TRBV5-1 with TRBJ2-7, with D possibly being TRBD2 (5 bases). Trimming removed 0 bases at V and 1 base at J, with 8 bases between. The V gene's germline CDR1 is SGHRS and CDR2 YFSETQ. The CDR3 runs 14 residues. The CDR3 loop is CASSLGGQSYEQYI. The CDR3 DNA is TGCGCCAGCAGCTTGGGCGGGCAATCCTACGAGCAGTACATC.

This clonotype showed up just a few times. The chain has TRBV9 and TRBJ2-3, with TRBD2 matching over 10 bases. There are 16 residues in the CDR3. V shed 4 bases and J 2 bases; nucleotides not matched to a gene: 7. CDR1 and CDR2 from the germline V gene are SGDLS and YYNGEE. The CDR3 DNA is TGTGCCAGCAGCTCCCAAGCGGGGGGGCCCACAGATACGCAGTATTTT. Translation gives CASSSQAGGPTDTQYF.